What follows are 29 T cell receptor beta chains derived from one specimen sequenced in a study of shared clonotypes between healthy human individuals (TCRdb year 2020). The library relied on the immunoSEQ multiplex PCR assay. TCRdb mirrors the immuneACCESS table, restricted to in-frame sequences. Some clones are absent from its copies; in checked studies, under half trace to an unresolved V gene, and the reason for the others is unknown. The sample contains more than 2,000,000 clones, approximately 95% of them found a single time. The top ten clonotypes cover under 0.45% of the sample. Sequenced sample: naive CD4+ T cells from PBMCs. The cell subset or site label for this specimen denotes: CD45RA+ positively selected. All receptors come from a man younger than 35 in good health. Some clones in this sample may be carry-over from other donors' samples.

This chain uses TRBV5-1 with TRBJ2-7, with 9 bases matching TRBD2. The V and J ends lost 0 bases and 3 bases, in that order; junction bases with no gene match: 7. Germline loops: CDR1 SGHRS, CDR2 YFSETQ. CDR3 length: 16 amino acids. The CDR3 sequence is CASSLARASGIYEQYF. CDR3 DNA sequence: TGCGCCAGCAGCTTGGCGCGCGCTAGCGGGATCTACGAGCAGTACTTC.

V and J are TRBV16 and TRBJ1-1, with D tentatively TRBD1 (6 bases). The CDR3 extends over 14 amino acids. Between the trimmed V and J ends, which lost 2 bases and 5 bases, there was a span of 12 bases. Germline lookup yields CDR1 KGHSY and CDR2 FQNENV. CDR3 residues: CASSQQGMRTEAFF. CDR3 coding DNA: TGTGCCAGCAGCCAACAGGGGATGAGGACTGAAGCTTTCTTT. The full variable domain, its missing parts supplied by reference TRBV16 and TRBJ1-1, is GEEVAQTPKHLVRGEGQKAKLYCAPIKGHSYVFWYQQVLKNEFKFLISFQNENVFDETGMPKERFSAKCLPNSPCSLEIQATKLEDSAVYFCASSQQGMRTEAFFGQGTRLTVV.

The chain is built from TRBV14 and TRBJ1-2; 7 bases map to TRBD1. Germline-derived CDR1 and CDR2 are SGHDN and FVKESK. V gave up 4 bases and J gave up 4 bases; unmatched junction bases: 3. The CDR3 totals 13 residues. CDR3: CASSPGQTYGYTF. CDR3 nucleotide sequence: TGTGCCAGCAGCCCGGGACAGACCTATGGCTACACCTTC.

This clone was recorded only once. The rearrangement joins TRBV6-5 to TRBJ2-3; perhaps TRBD1 as D (7 bases). The CDR3 has 14 amino acids. V was clipped by 6 bases and J by 1 base, with 11 bases between them. Germline V gives CDR1 MNHEY, CDR2 SVGAGI. Here the CDR3 reads CASRRDRRTDTQYF. The CDR3 coding sequence is TGTGCCAGCAGGCGGGACAGACGCACAGATACGCAGTATTTT.

The rearrangement joins TRBV18 to TRBJ2-5, with D possibly being TRBD1 (6 bases). CDR3 length: 14 amino acids. Trimming removed 2 bases from V and 5 bases from J, with 12 bases in between. The germline CDR1 and CDR2 sequences are KGHSH and LQKENI. The CDR3: CASSPGGSWETQYF. The CDR3 nucleotides read TGTGCCAGCTCACCAGGGGGCAGCTGGGAGACCCAGTACTTC.

This rearrangement joins TRBV6-4 to TRBJ1-1; D possibly corresponds to TRBD1 (5 bases). Germline CDR1 is MRHNA and CDR2 is SNTAGT. CDR3 length equals 13 residues. V lost 5 bases and J 2 bases, leaving 9 bases between the germline ends. CDR3 loop: CASSRDRNTEAFF. The DNA of the CDR3 is TGTGCCAGCAGTCGGGACCGTAACACTGAAGCTTTCTTT.

This clone was recorded only once. The V and J genes are TRBV6-5 and TRBJ2-3; D possibly uses TRBD1 or TRBD2 (6 bases each). The CDR3 is 14 amino acids. Germline CDR1 MNHEY, CDR2 SVGAGI. V lost 8 bases, J lost 6 bases, and 18 bases lay in between. CDR3 loop: CASRLGRRGDTQYF. The CDR3 DNA follows: TGTGCCAGCCGACTTGGGAGGAGGGGGGATACGCAGTATTTT.

About this clone: The DNA is omitted, as the CDR3 cannot be located on it reliably, and the CDR3 follows TCRdb's listing. This sequence joins TRBV21-1 and TRBJ2-7; TRBD1, as called in the table, went unchecked against the DNA. TRBV21-1 is designated a pseudogene. The CDR3 length is 15 residues, termini included. The CDR3 is CASRVGTGNVGEQYF.

V is TRBV9 and J is TRBJ1-2, with a weak D call TRBD1 (5 bases). The germline CDR1 and CDR2 sequences are SGDLS and YYNGEE. V gave up 4 bases and J gave up 3 bases, with 19 bases separating them. The CDR3 sequence is 16 residues long. The CDR3 DNA reads TGTGCCAGCAGCCCCACCTTGGGACCGTGGGACTATGGCTACACCTTC. It is translated as CASSPTLGPWDYGYTF.

This rearrangement joins TRBV30 to TRBJ2-1, with D possibly matching TRBD2 (6 bases). Germline V gene lookup returns CDR1 GTSNPN and CDR2 SVGIG (reference sequence). The CDR3 consists of 13 residues. The V and J ends lost 0 bases and 8 bases respectively, with 11 bases between them. The CDR3 here is CAWSVRLGDEQFF. DNA of the CDR3: TGTGCCTGGAGTGTCCGACTAGGTGATGAGCAGTTCTTC.

The V and J genes are TRBV6-1 and TRBJ1-1, with D hard to call. V lost 6 bases, J lost 0 bases, and 5 bases lay in between. Germline loops: CDR1 MNHNS, CDR2 SASEGT. The CDR3 runs to 12 residues. CDR3 protein: CASRALNTEAFF. The CDR3 DNA reads as TGTGCCAGCAGGGCCCTGAACACTGAAGCTTTCTTT.

This chain connects TRBV28 to TRBJ2-1; 14 bases align to TRBD2. J gave up 10 bases and V 2 bases, and 4 bases lay outside the gene matches. CDR3 length: 15 amino acids. CDR1 MDHEN and CDR2 SYDVKM come from the germline V gene. This CDR3 reads CASSLETSGRAEQFF. For the CDR3, the DNA is TGTGCCAGCAGTTTAGAGACTAGCGGGAGGGCCGAGCAGTTCTTC.

The chain is built from TRBV2 and TRBJ2-1; 12 nucleotides match TRBD2. Trimming at V came to 6 bases and at J to 3 bases, leaving 3 bases not matched to a gene. Germline CDR1 reads SNHLY; CDR2 reads FYNNEI. This CDR3 has 15 residues. The CDR3, as DNA: TGTGCCAGCAGCGGACTAGCGGGGAACTACAATGAGCAGTTCTTC. Translated: CASSGLAGNYNEQFF.

The chain joins TRBV11-2 to TRBJ1-2; 8 nucleotides agree with TRBD1. The CDR3 runs 15 residues. V shed 4 bases, J shed 0 bases, and the junction held 4 bases outside the gene matches. The germline gives CDR1 SGHAT, CDR2 FQNNGV. DNA for the CDR3: TGTGCCAGCAGCTCATACAGGGGGACTAACTATGGCTACACCTTC. The encoded protein is CASSSYRGTNYGYTF.

The chain joins TRBV18 to TRBJ2-3, with TRBD1 matching over 7 bases. The length of the CDR3 is 14 residues. Per the germline V gene, CDR1 is KGHSH and CDR2 is LQKENI. V gave up 6 bases and J gave up 5 bases; unmatched junction bases: 8. This CDR3 reads CASSPMQGVDTQYF. CDR3 DNA: TGTGCCAGCTCCCCCATGCAGGGGGTAGATACGCAGTATTTT.

The chain recombines TRBV25-1 with TRBJ2-7; TRBD1 or TRBD2 may be the D gene (6 bases each). CDR3 length: 15 amino acids. V lost 5 bases, J lost 5 bases, and 19 bases lay in between. Germline values: CDR1 MGHDK, CDR2 SYGVNS. The CDR3 bases are TGTGCCAGCAGTCATGTAGGGGGGACGTTGAACGAGCAGTACTTC. Its translation: CASSHVGGTLNEQYF.

The chain uses TRBV5-4 and TRBJ2-7; D not resolved. Germline V CDR1 and CDR2: SGHNT, YYREEE (reference sequence). The CDR3 spans 15 residues. V gave up 0 bases and J gave up 1 base, with 11 bases separating them. CDR3 sequence reads: CASSLEGSTSYEQYF. As DNA, the CDR3 is TGTGCCAGCAGCTTGGAAGGCAGTACGTCCTACGAGCAGTACTTC.

CDR3 nucleotide sequence: TGTGCCAGCAGCTCAGCGGGTTGGGGAACCGGGGAGCTGTTTTTT. Residues: CASSSAGWGTGELFF. The chain has TRBV11-2 and TRBJ2-2; D is possibly TRBD2 (6 bases). The CDR3 contains 15 residues. The germline gives CDR1 SGHAT, CDR2 FQNNGV. The V gene lost 4 bases and the J gene lost 5 bases, with 14 bases spanning the gap.

This clone was detected once. The CDR3 sequence: CASSLGGTSGRHTQYF. CDR3 in DNA: TGTGCCAGCAGCTTAGGTGGGACTAGCGGGAGACATACGCAGTATTTT. The chain is built from TRBV7-9 and TRBJ2-3; 14 bases are a match to TRBD2. After removal of 1 base from V and 7 bases from J, the junction contained 4 bases not matched to a gene. Per germline, CDR1 SEHNR and CDR2 FQNEAQ (reference sequence). This CDR3 has 16 amino acids.

The chain couples TRBV7-2 to TRBJ1-6; 8 bases are shared with TRBD1. Germline CDR1 and CDR2: SGHTA and FQGNSA. Trimming at V came to 4 bases and at J to 7 bases, leaving 6 bases not matched to a gene. This CDR3 has 15 residues. CDR3 region: CASSWGQAGNSPLHF. The DNA of the CDR3 is TGTGCCAGCAGCTGGGGACAGGCAGGGAATTCACCCCTCCACTTT.

This chain uses TRBV11-3 with TRBJ2-2; the D gene is possibly TRBD2 (6 bases). Germline lookup yields CDR1 SGHNT and CDR2 YENEEA. V lost 3 bases and J lost 7, with 12 bases in between. CDR3 length: 14 amino acids. CDR3 amino acids: CASSFGGKGGELFF. CDR3 bases: TGTGCCAGCAGCTTCGGGGGAAAGGGCGGGGAGCTGTTTTTT.

This chain uses TRBV2 with TRBJ2-7, with D possibly TRBD1 on 5 matching bases. Germline values: CDR1 SNHLY, CDR2 FYNNEI. The CDR3 is 14 residues long. V lost 5 bases, J lost 2 bases, and 13 bases lay in between. This CDR3 is CASSKEQGTYEQYF. The CDR3 DNA reads as TGTGCCAGCAGTAAGGAGCAGGGTACCTACGAGCAGTACTTC.

J is TRBJ2-5 and V is TRBV11-2; D gene uncertain. From germline, CDR1 is SGHAT and CDR2 FQNNGV. V gave up 1 base and J gave up 2 bases, with 11 bases separating them. The CDR3 totals 15 residues. In DNA, the CDR3 is TGTGCCAGCAGCTTAGCAGGCAGCACACAAGAGACCCAGTACTTC. This codes for CASSLAGSTQETQYF.

This clone appeared a single time. The chain has TRBV29-1 and TRBJ2-7; D perhaps matches TRBD1 (5 bases). Deletions cut 5 bases from V and 0 bases from J, with 11 bases between. The germline V gene encodes CDR1 SQVTM and CDR2 ANQGSEA. The CDR3 length is 13 residues. CDR3 amino acids: CSVSQGGSYEQYF. CDR3 coding DNA: TGCAGCGTTAGCCAGGGCGGCTCCTACGAGCAGTACTTC.

The genes are TRBV6-5 and TRBJ1-1, with 9 nucleotides matching TRBD1. The ends lost 6 bases at V and 6 bases at J; junction bases unmatched: 5. The CDR3 is 13 amino acids. Germline assignment: CDR1 MNHEY and CDR2 SVGAGI. CDR3 sequence (DNA): TGTGCCAGCAGACGGACAGGGGCAGCTGAAGCTTTCTTT. Its translation is CASRRTGAAEAFF.

The rearrangement joins TRBV25-1 to TRBJ1-1; D possibly corresponds to TRBD1 (5 bases). The CDR3 loop spans 15 amino acids. Trimming shortened V by 1 base and J by 1 base, and 10 bases separated the two germline ends. Germline values: CDR1 MGHDK, CDR2 SYGVNS. DNA of the CDR3: TGTGCCAGCAGTGAATGGTCCACAGGGAACACTGAAGCTTTCTTT. Translation: CASSEWSTGNTEAFF.

The CDR3 region has the DNA TGTGCCAGCAGCTTCAGGCAGGGGCTTGAAGCTTTCTTT. Residues: CASSFRQGLEAFF. The genes are TRBV7-3 and TRBJ1-1; D might be TRBD1 (6 bases). The CDR3 has 13 residues. From germline, CDR1 is SGHTA and CDR2 FQGTGA. V gave up 3 bases and J gave up 7 bases, with 12 bases separating them.

Concerning this clone: Other DNA sequences in the same sample also yield this CDR3. The chain couples TRBV2 to TRBJ2-5; D ambiguous. Germline CDR1 SNHLY, CDR2 FYNNEI. V was pared by 6 bases and J by 2 bases, with 4 bases between. The CDR3 runs to 11 residues. The CDR3 nucleotides read TGTGCCAGCAGACTGCAAGAGACCCAGTACTTC. It encodes CASRLQETQYF.

The genes are TRBV10-2 and TRBJ2-1; TRBD2 matches 10 bases. In germline, CDR1 is WSHSY, CDR2 SAAADI. The CDR3 consists of 17 residues. The V gene end was trimmed by 4 bases and the J gene end by 4 bases; junction bases not matched to a gene: 10. The chain's CDR3 is CASSAPSGRLKYNEQFF. In nucleotides, the CDR3 is TGCGCCAGCAGTGCCCCTAGCGGGAGACTGAAGTACAATGAGCAGTTCTTC.